A single sample gave rise to the 22 T cell receptor beta chains below, sequenced in a study of blood T cells in healthy people across ages. Primers used in a second PCR of about 7 to 11 cycles were a sample-barcoded 5' primer and a J-beta primer mix. Using its own MiXCR run on the 5' RACE reads, TCRdb lists one record per CDR3 protein. The table lists 800,000 to 950,000 distinct CDR3 sequences, around 49% of them singletons. The sequenced sample was blood. The receptors were gathered from a man aged 30-40 years in good health.

This clonotype was counted a single time. The V and J genes are TRBV7-8 and TRBJ2-1, with D perhaps matching TRBD2 (5 bases). Per the germline V gene, CDR1 is SGHVS and CDR2 is FQNEAQ. The V gene lost 7 bases and the J gene lost 1 base, with 14 bases spanning the gap. The CDR3 totals 15 residues. In DNA, the CDR3 is TGTGCCAGCATGGAGAGGGCGGGTTCCTACAATGAGCAGTTCTTC. This codes for CASMERAGSYNEQFF.

This clonotype was seen only a few times. The V call is TRBV5-1, the J call TRBJ1-4, with D perhaps matching TRBD1 (6 bases). This CDR3 contains 14 residues. V lost 4 bases to trimming and J lost 8 bases, with 15 bases between them. The V gene's germline CDR1 is SGHRS and CDR2 YFSETQ. CDR3 region: CASSTGQKREKLFF. CDR3 nucleotides: TGCGCCAGCAGCACGGGACAAAAGAGGGAAAAACTGTTTTTT.

This clonotype was counted many times. The chain couples TRBV4-1 to TRBJ1-2; D unclear. CDR3 length: 13 amino acids. Germline V lookup: CDR1 MGHRA, CDR2 YSYEKL. With 4 bases removed from V and 8 bases from J, the gap between germline ends came to 14 bases. The CDR3 DNA reads TGCGCCAGCAGCCTGGGTGGTCGTACGGGCTACACCTTC. Translation: CASSLGGRTGYTF.

The sample holds many counts of this clonotype. Compared with germline, one end of the junction differs, possibly owing to a read error. V is TRBV3-1 and J is TRBJ2-3; D unclear. The germline V gene encodes CDR1 LGHDT and CDR2 YNNKEL (reference sequence). The CDR3 is made up of 13 amino acids. The CDR3 nucleotides are TGCGCCAGCAGCCAAGTTAGCACAGATACGCAGTATTTT. Translation: CASSQVSTDTQYF.

The J gene is TRBJ2-4, the V gene TRBV20-1; 13 bases match TRBD2. The DNA end lines up better with TRBJ2-5; the J call may be wrong. The CDR3 has 14 amino acids. Germline assignment: CDR1 DFQATT and CDR2 SNEGSKA (reference sequence). CDR3 region: CSGWTSGGGETQYF. CDR3 coding DNA: TGCAGTGGCTGGACTAGCGGGGGAGGAGAGACCCAGTACTTC.

The rearrangement uses TRBV18 and TRBJ2-3; D assignment may be TRBD1 or TRBD2 (5 bases each). V was clipped by 3 bases and J by 4 bases, with 14 bases between them. Germline CDR1 reads KGHSH; CDR2 reads LQKENI. This CDR3 region has 15 residues. The CDR3 DNA reads as TGTGCCAGCTCACCGGGAGAGGGGAGCCCAGATACGCAGTATTTT. Translating gives CASSPGEGSPDTQYF.

The chain has TRBV30 and TRBJ2-7; no definite D call. Germline V gives CDR1 GTSNPN, CDR2 SVGIG (reference sequence). CDR3 length equals 11 residues. V gave up 5 bases and J gave up 7 bases, with 12 bases separating them. As DNA, the CDR3 is TGTGCCTGGGAGGTAGGGAATGAGCAGTACTTC. It specifies CAWEVGNEQYF. The whole variable domain, remainder taken from reference TRBV30 and TRBJ2-7, is SQTIHQWPATLVQPVGSPLSLECTVEGTSNPNLYWYRQAAGRGLQLLFYSVGIGQISSEVPQNLSASRPQDRQFILSSKKLLLSDSGFYLCAWEVGNEQYFGPGTRLTVT.

The V call is TRBV6-2 or TRBV6-3, the J call TRBJ2-7, with TRBD2 identical over 8 bases. Germline-derived CDR1 and CDR2 are MNHEY and SVGEGT. V was clipped by 6 bases and J by 6 bases; unmatched bases: 10. The CDR3 spans 14 residues. CDR3 nucleotide sequence: TGTGCCAGCAGGAGGAGCGGGAGCTCTAGCGAGCAGTACTTC. Translation: CASRRSGSSSEQYF.

This clonotype was observed once. CDR3 sequence reads: CASSRQTPQSSYNSPLHF. The CDR3 DNA is TGTGCCAGCAGCCGTCAGACTCCACAGAGCTCCTATAATTCACCCCTCCACTTT. V and J are TRBV6-1 and TRBJ1-6; D is undetermined. Per the germline V gene, CDR1 is MNHNS and CDR2 is SASEGT. V lost 6 bases and J 0 bases, leaving 18 bases between the germline ends. This CDR3 comprises 18 residues.

The V and J genes are TRBV7-9 and TRBJ2-4; maybe TRBD1 (7 bases). CDR3 length: 13 residues. Germline lookup yields CDR1 SEHNR and CDR2 FQNEAQ (reference sequence). V lost 1 base and J 9 bases, leaving 10 bases between the germline ends. Here the CDR3 reads CASSLVQGGIQYF. The CDR3 nucleotides read TGTGCCAGCAGCTTAGTCCAGGGGGGCATTCAGTACTTC.

The chain recombines TRBV5-1 with TRBJ2-7, with 10 nucleotides matching TRBD1. Per the germline V gene, CDR1 is SGHRS and CDR2 is YFSETQ. This CDR3 comprises 16 residues. The junction had 8 bases not matched to a gene; V was cut back by 0 bases and J by 5 bases. The CDR3 sequence: CASSLAEGTGAHEQYF. DNA for the CDR3: TGCGCCAGCAGCTTGGCGGAGGGGACAGGGGCCCACGAGCAGTACTTC.

The CDR3 sequence is CASSHKGRGYGYTF. The CDR3 bases are TGCGCCAGCAGCCACAAGGGGAGGGGCTATGGCTACACCTTC. The V call is TRBV4-3, the J call TRBJ1-2, with D perhaps matching TRBD1 (5 bases). This CDR3 has 14 residues. CDR1 is LGHNA, CDR2 YSLEER, per germline. Between the trimmed V and J ends, which lost 3 bases and 4 bases, there was a span of 12 bases.

This chain links TRBV12-3 or TRBV12-4 with TRBJ2-3, with TRBD1 identical over 7 bases. The V segment lost 6 bases and the J segment 4 bases; nucleotides outside the gene matches: 7. The CDR3 runs 14 residues. The CDR3 DNA reads as TGTGCCAGCAGATCGACAGGGTCAGCAGATACGCAGTATTTT. This encodes CASRSTGSADTQYF.

This chain links TRBV28 with TRBJ1-2; 8 bases match TRBD1. Unmatched junction bases numbered 11, after V lost 6 bases and J lost 2 bases. The CDR3 contains 16 residues. Looked up from germline, CDR1 is MDHEN and CDR2 is SYDVKM. CDR3 sequence: CASSDLRQGANYGYTF. The CDR3 region has the DNA TGTGCCAGCAGCGACTTGCGCCAGGGGGCGAACTATGGCTACACCTTC.

This clonotype appeared a few times. The chain is built from TRBV29-1 and TRBJ2-7; 9 bases map to TRBD1. This CDR3 region has 14 residues. Germline V gene sequence: CDR1 SQVTM, CDR2 ANQGSEA. Trimming took 6 bases from V and 7 from J; bases not matched to a gene: 13. The CDR3 DNA sequence: TGCAGCGTCGACGGGACAGGGAAATCACGAGAGCAGTACTTC. Protein: CSVDGTGKSREQYF.

The chain employs TRBV20-1 and TRBJ1-1; D may be TRBD1 (5 bases). Germline CDR1 reads DFQATT; CDR2 reads SNEGSKA (reference sequence). With 1 base removed from V and 1 base from J, the gap between germline ends came to 7 bases. The CDR3 covers 13 residues. CDR3 in amino acids: CSARVGTNTEAFF. CDR3 sequence (DNA): TGCAGTGCTAGAGTGGGGACGAACACTGAAGCTTTCTTT.

The V and J genes are TRBV6-5 and TRBJ2-1, with TRBD1 matching 9 bases. CDR3 length equals 16 residues. J was trimmed by 3 bases and V by 4 bases; bases with no gene match: 7. Germline V gene lookup returns CDR1 MNHEY and CDR2 SVGAGI. The CDR3 protein is CASSSLGQGNYNEQFF. The CDR3, as DNA: TGTGCCAGCAGTTCCCTAGGACAGGGGAACTACAATGAGCAGTTCTTC.

The chain is built from TRBV18 and TRBJ1-4; a possible D gene is TRBD1 (5 bases). Looked up from germline, CDR1 is KGHSH and CDR2 is LQKENI. Trimming took off 3 bases at V and 5 bases at J, with 10 bases between the two ends. This CDR3 contains 14 residues. CDR3 in amino acids: CASSPLDTNEKLFF. The CDR3 nucleotides are TGTGCCAGCTCACCCTTGGACACGAATGAAAAACTGTTTTTT.

This rearrangement joins TRBV3-1 to TRBJ1-3, with D tentatively TRBD1 (6 bases). The CDR3 runs to 14 residues. The V gene's germline CDR1 is LGHDT and CDR2 YNNKEL (reference sequence). V shed 2 bases and J shed 2 bases, with 7 bases lying between them. CDR3 in DNA: TGTGCCAGCAGCCAACAGGGGCCTGGAAACACCATATATTTT. Translating gives CASSQQGPGNTIYF.

This clonotype was recorded a few times. The chain uses TRBV27 and TRBJ2-4; TRBD1 agrees at 8 bases. Gene TRBJ2-7 matches the end of the DNA better, so the J call may be wrong. CDR3 length: 14 residues. Germline V gene lookup returns CDR1 MNHEY and CDR2 SMNVEV (reference sequence). The CDR3 nucleotides are TGTGCCAGCAGTTCATGGGACAGGCCTCGCGAGCAGTACTTC. This sequence encodes CASSSWDRPREQYF.

The count of this clonotype is one. The chain joins TRBV4-2 to TRBJ1-6; a weak D match, TRBD1 (5 bases). V shed 3 bases and J shed 5 bases, with 17 bases lying between them. From germline, CDR1 is LGHNA and CDR2 YNFKEQ. The CDR3 has 17 amino acids. The CDR3 region has the DNA TGTGCCAGCAGCCAGGATCCGTACCGGGGCCATAATTCACCCCTCCACTTT. Its protein is CASSQDPYRGHNSPLHF.

Concerning this clonotype itself: A much larger clonotype is one base distant, so this may be a read error. This chain links TRBV3-1 with TRBJ2-7; the D is unclear. Trimming cost V 1 base and J 7 bases, with 14 bases left between them. The CDR3 runs 14 residues. Germline V lookup: CDR1 LGHDT, CDR2 YNNKEL (reference sequence). This CDR3 reads CASSQAAGYNEQYF. The DNA of the CDR3 is TGTGCCAGCAGCCAAGCGGCAGGATACAATGAGCAGTACTTC.